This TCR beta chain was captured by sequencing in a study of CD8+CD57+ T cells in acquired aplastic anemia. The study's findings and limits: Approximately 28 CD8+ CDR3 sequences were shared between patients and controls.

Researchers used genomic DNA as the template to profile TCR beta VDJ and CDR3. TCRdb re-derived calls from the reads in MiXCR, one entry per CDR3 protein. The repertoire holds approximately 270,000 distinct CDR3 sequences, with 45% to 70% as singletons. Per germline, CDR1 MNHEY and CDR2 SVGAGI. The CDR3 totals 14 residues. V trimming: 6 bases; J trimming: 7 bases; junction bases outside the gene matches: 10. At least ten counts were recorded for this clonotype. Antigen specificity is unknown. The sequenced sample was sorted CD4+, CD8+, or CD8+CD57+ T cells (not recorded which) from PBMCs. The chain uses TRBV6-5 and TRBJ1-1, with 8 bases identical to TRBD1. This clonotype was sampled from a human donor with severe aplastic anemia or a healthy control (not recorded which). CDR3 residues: CASRFQGARYEAFF. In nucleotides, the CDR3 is TGTGCCAGCAGATTTCAGGGGGCGCGCTATGAAGCTTTCTTT.